These T cell receptor beta chains were read from a single sample in a study of blood T cell repertoires in COVID-19. TCRdb's copy holds only in-frame clones and misses some; the assay was immunoSEQ multiplex PCR. The repertoire holds about 130,000 clones, with approximately 80% as singletons. Sample: peripheral blood. The receptor source for this set is a woman aged 80 or older with acute or convalescent COVID-19. Each CDR3 is given with its conserved first and last residue. Fields, in order: D gene, V gene, clone size, J gene, CDR3 protein, CDR3 DNA. D genes are given only for firm matches. Size is stated for part of the rows, as once, few or many counts, or as a class when the clone is expanded.

d_gene: TRBD1
v_gene: TRBV12-3/TRBV12-4
abundance: few
j_gene: TRBJ1-2
CDR3aa: CASTRDRGDGYTF
CDR3nt: TGTGCCAGCACTCGGGACAGGGGCGATGGCTACACCTTC

d_gene: TRBD1
v_gene: TRBV6-2/TRBV6-3
abundance: -
j_gene: TRBJ1-1
CDR3aa: CASSYSGYSSQGGTEAFF
CDR3nt: TGTGCCAGCAGTTACTCGGGGTATTCCTCTCAGGGGGGCACTGAAGCTTTCTTT

d_gene: -
v_gene: TRBV6-5
abundance: -
j_gene: TRBJ2-7
CDR3aa: CASSPDSSLYEQYF
CDR3nt: TGTGCCAGCAGTCCCGACTCGTCCCTCTACGAGCAGTACTTC

d_gene: TRBD1
v_gene: TRBV7-9
abundance: -
j_gene: TRBJ1-2
CDR3aa: CASSLGQGRPGRDGYTF
CDR3nt: TGTGCCAGCAGCTTAGGACAGGGACGCCCAGGAAGAGATGGCTACACCTTC

d_gene: -
v_gene: TRBV5-1
abundance: -
j_gene: TRBJ1-5
CDR3aa: CASSLKGGDTQPQHF
CDR3nt: TGCGCCAGCAGCTTGAAGGGGGGGGACACTCAGCCCCAGCATTTT

d_gene: TRBD1
v_gene: TRBV14
abundance: -
j_gene: TRBJ1-2
CDR3aa: CASSQDLEGRGRGFYGYTF
CDR3nt: TGTGCCAGCAGCCAAGATCTTGAGGGCAGGGGGCGCGGTTTTTATGGCTACACCTTC

d_gene: -
v_gene: TRBV7-3
abundance: -
j_gene: TRBJ2-2
CDR3aa: CASSLQQLTGELFF
CDR3nt: TGTGCCAGCAGCTTACAACAGTTGACCGGGGAGCTGTTTTTT

d_gene: TRBD1
v_gene: TRBV19
abundance: once
j_gene: TRBJ1-6
CDR3aa: CASGDRSGSPLHF
CDR3nt: TGTGCCAGTGGGGACAGATCCGGTTCACCCCTCCACTTT

d_gene: -
v_gene: TRBV9
abundance: -
j_gene: TRBJ1-4
CDR3aa: CASSVERGVVDEKLFF
CDR3nt: TGTGCCAGCAGCGTAGAACGGGGGGTAGTCGATGAAAAACTGTTTTTT

d_gene: -
v_gene: TRBV7-9
abundance: once
j_gene: TRBJ1-5
CDR3aa: CASSLAGEEPQHF
CDR3nt: TGTGCCAGCAGCTTAGCGGGGGAGGAGCCCCAGCATTTT

d_gene: TRBD1
v_gene: TRBV4-1
abundance: -
j_gene: TRBJ1-2
CDR3aa: CASSQWTGGYGYTF
CDR3nt: TGCGCCAGCAGCCAATGGACAGGGGGCTATGGCTACACCTTC

d_gene: TRBD2
v_gene: TRBV7-2
abundance: -
j_gene: TRBJ2-7
CDR3aa: CASSSFPSGGGYEQYF
CDR3nt: TGTGCCAGCAGCTCCTTTCCTAGCGGGGGGGGGTACGAGCAGTACTTC

d_gene: -
v_gene: TRBV6-2/TRBV6-3
abundance: -
j_gene: TRBJ2-1
CDR3aa: CASSYFLGGYNEQFF
CDR3nt: TGTGCCAGCAGTTACTTTCTTGGCGGGTACAATGAGCAGTTCTTC

d_gene: -
v_gene: TRBV7-9
abundance: -
j_gene: TRBJ2-7
CDR3aa: CASSSQASSYEQYF
CDR3nt: TGTGCCAGCAGCTCTCAGGCTTCCTCCTACGAGCAGTACTTC

d_gene: -
v_gene: TRBV18
abundance: -
j_gene: TRBJ2-1
CDR3aa: CASSPRDNEQFF
CDR3nt: TGTGCCAGCTCACCACGAGACAATGAGCAGTTCTTC

d_gene: TRBD1
v_gene: TRBV7-9
abundance: -
j_gene: TRBJ2-7
CDR3aa: CASSQRGQNDEQYF
CDR3nt: TGTGCCAGCAGCCAGAGGGGACAGAATGACGAGCAGTACTTC

d_gene: -
v_gene: TRBV6-5
abundance: once
j_gene: TRBJ1-1
CDR3aa: CASSYRGMNTEAFF
CDR3nt: TGTGCCAGCAGTTACAGGGGCATGAACACTGAAGCTTTCTTT

d_gene: -
v_gene: TRBV7-9
abundance: -
j_gene: TRBJ2-7
CDR3aa: CASSLVDGHYEQYF
CDR3nt: TGTGCCAGCAGCTTAGTTGACGGACACTACGAGCAGTACTTC

d_gene: TRBD1
v_gene: TRBV9
abundance: once
j_gene: TRBJ2-7
CDR3aa: CASSAGQASSYEQYF
CDR3nt: TGTGCCAGCAGCGCTGGACAGGCGAGCTCCTACGAGCAGTACTTC

d_gene: TRBD1
v_gene: TRBV3-1/TRBV3-2
abundance: -
j_gene: TRBJ2-7
CDR3aa: CASSQDAGQGSEQYF
CDR3nt: TGTGCCAGCAGCCAAGACGCCGGACAGGGATCCGAGCAGTACTTC

d_gene: TRBD1
v_gene: TRBV2
abundance: once
j_gene: TRBJ1-5
CDR3aa: CASSGTGGNQPQHF
CDR3nt: TGTGCCAGCAGTGGTACAGGGGGAAATCAGCCCCAGCATTTT

d_gene: -
v_gene: TRBV11-2
abundance: -
j_gene: TRBJ2-3
CDR3aa: CASSPVRGTDTQYF
CDR3nt: TGTGCCAGCAGCCCGGTCCGGGGAACAGATACGCAGTATTTT

d_gene: TRBD2
v_gene: TRBV5-1
abundance: -
j_gene: TRBJ2-1
CDR3aa: CASSLNPGAGGNNEQFF
CDR3nt: TGCGCCAGCAGCTTAAACCCAGGAGCGGGAGGAAACAATGAGCAGTTCTTC

d_gene: TRBD1
v_gene: TRBV6-5
abundance: -
j_gene: TRBJ1-4
CDR3aa: CASSFDRVVEKLFF
CDR3nt: TGTGCCAGCAGTTTCGACAGGGTTGTTGAAAAACTGTTTTTT

d_gene: TRBD2
v_gene: TRBV9
abundance: -
j_gene: TRBJ2-7
CDR3aa: CASSVGWGGTPYEQYF
CDR3nt: TGTGCCAGCAGCGTAGGTTGGGGAGGGACGCCCTACGAGCAGTACTTC

d_gene: -
v_gene: TRBV6-5
abundance: -
j_gene: TRBJ2-7
CDR3aa: CASTGFYGEQYF
CDR3nt: TGTGCCAGCACCGGATTTTACGGGGAGCAGTACTTC

d_gene: -
v_gene: TRBV5-4
abundance: -
j_gene: TRBJ1-3
CDR3aa: CASSTRVNSGNTIYF
CDR3nt: TGTGCCAGCAGCACTCGGGTGAACTCTGGAAACACCATATATTTT

d_gene: TRBD2
v_gene: TRBV11-2
abundance: -
j_gene: TRBJ2-5
CDR3aa: CASSSGPGGTQYF
CDR3nt: TGTGCCAGCAGCTCGGGACCGGGGGGGACCCAGTACTTC

d_gene: TRBD1
v_gene: TRBV11-3
abundance: -
j_gene: TRBJ2-2
CDR3aa: CASSVMTGALGGELFF
CDR3nt: TGTGCCAGCAGCGTAATGACAGGGGCCCTAGGCGGGGAGCTGTTTTTT

d_gene: -
v_gene: TRBV30
abundance: many
j_gene: TRBJ1-1
CDR3aa: CAWRQNENTEAFF
CDR3nt: TGTGCCTGGAGGCAGAACGAGAACACTGAAGCTTTCTTT

d_gene: -
v_gene: TRBV3-1/TRBV3-2
abundance: -
j_gene: TRBJ2-2
CDR3aa: CASSPPTGTGELFF
CDR3nt: TGTGCCAGCAGCCCCCCCACGGGGACCGGGGAGCTGTTTTTT

d_gene: -
v_gene: TRBV5-1
abundance: -
j_gene: TRBJ1-1
CDR3aa: CASSDQGNTEAFF
CDR3nt: TGCGCCAGCAGCGATCAGGGGAACACTGAAGCTTTCTTT

d_gene: -
v_gene: TRBV2
abundance: -
j_gene: TRBJ2-4
CDR3aa: CASSGQIFLAKNIQYF
CDR3nt: TGTGCCAGCAGTGGACAGATTTTCCTAGCCAAAAACATTCAGTACTTC